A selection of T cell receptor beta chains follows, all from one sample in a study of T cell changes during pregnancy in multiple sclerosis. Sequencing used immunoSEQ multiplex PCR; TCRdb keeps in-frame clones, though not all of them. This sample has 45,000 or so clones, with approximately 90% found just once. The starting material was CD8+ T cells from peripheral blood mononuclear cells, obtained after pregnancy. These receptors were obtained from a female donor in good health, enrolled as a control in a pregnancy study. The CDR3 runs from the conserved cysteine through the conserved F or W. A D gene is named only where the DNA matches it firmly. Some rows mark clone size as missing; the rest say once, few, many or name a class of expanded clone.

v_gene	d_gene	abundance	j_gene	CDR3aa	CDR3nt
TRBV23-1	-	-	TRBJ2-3	CASSQLRGGLIPVLLRYF	TGCGCCAGCAGTCAATTGAGGGGGGGCCTGATTCCCGTCCTACTCCGGTATTTT
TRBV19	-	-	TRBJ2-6	CASKGAGANVLTF	TGTGCCAGTAAGGGGGCTGGGGCCAACGTCCTGACTTTC
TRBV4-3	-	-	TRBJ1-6	CASSQAGPYNSPLHF	TGCGCCAGCAGCCAAGCAGGGCCCTATAATTCACCCCTCCACTTT
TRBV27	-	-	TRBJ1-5	CASSLVGEGNQPQHF	TGTGCCAGCAGTTTAGTAGGGGAGGGTAATCAGCCCCAGCATTTT
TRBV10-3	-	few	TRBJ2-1	CAISETDYNEQFF	TGTGCCATCAGTGAGACAGATTACAATGAGCAGTTCTTC
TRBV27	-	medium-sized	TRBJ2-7	CASQKTAYEQYF	TGTGCCAGCCAGAAAACCGCCTACGAGCAGTACTTC
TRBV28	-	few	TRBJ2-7	CATTLGEQYF	TGTGCCACCACCCTCGGCGAGCAGTACTTC
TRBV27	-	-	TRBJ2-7	CASSFLPGGVYEQYF	TGTGCCAGCAGTTTCCTCCCTGGAGGGGTCTACGAGCAGTACTTC
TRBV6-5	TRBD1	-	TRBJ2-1	CASSYSGQGRDEQFF	TGTGCCAGCAGTTACTCGGGACAGGGTCGTGATGAGCAGTTCTTC
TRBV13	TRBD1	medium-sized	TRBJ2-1	CASRDRGYNEQFF	TGTGCCAGCAGAGACAGGGGATACAATGAGCAGTTCTTC
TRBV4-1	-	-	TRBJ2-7	CASSQGIGYEQYF	TGCGCCAGCAGCCAAGGAATCGGTTACGAGCAGTACTTC
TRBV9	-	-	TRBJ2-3	CASSVEGGGGTDTQYF	TGTGCCAGCAGCGTAGAGGGAGGGGGGGGAACAGATACGCAGTATTTT
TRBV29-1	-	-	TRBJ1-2	CSVDRGYGYTF	TGCAGCGTTGACAGGGGTTATGGCTACACCTTC
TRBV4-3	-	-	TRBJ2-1	CASSQDGGTSYNEQFF	TGCGCCAGCAGCCAAGATGGAGGTACCTCCTACAATGAGCAGTTCTTC
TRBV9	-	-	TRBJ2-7	CASSPGDSREQYF	TGTGCCAGCAGCCCGGGGGATTCGAGGGAGCAGTACTTC
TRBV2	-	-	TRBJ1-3	CASSDQVLSGNTIYF	TGTGCCAGCAGTGATCAGGTTCTCTCTGGAAACACCATATATTTT
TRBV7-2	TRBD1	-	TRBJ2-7	CASSPTGGSYEQYF	TGTGCCAGCAGCCCGACAGGGGGATCCTACGAGCAGTACTTC
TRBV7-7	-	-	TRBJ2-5	CASSISWVETQYF	TGTGCTAGCAGCATTAGCTGGGTAGAGACCCAGTACTTC
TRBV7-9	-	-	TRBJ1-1	CASSRGPEGGETEAFF	TGTGCCAGCAGCCGTGGTCCAGAAGGAGGAGAGACTGAAGCTTTCTTT
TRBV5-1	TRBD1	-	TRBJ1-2	CASSFGTENYGYTF	TGCGCCAGCAGCTTCGGGACAGAAAACTATGGCTACACCTTC
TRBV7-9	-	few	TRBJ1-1	CASSLTGEAFF	TGTGCCAGCAGCTTAACGGGAGAGGCTTTCTTT
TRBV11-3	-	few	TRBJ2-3	CASSLDPSTDTQYF	TGTGCCAGCAGCTTAGACCCCTCCACAGATACGCAGTATTTT